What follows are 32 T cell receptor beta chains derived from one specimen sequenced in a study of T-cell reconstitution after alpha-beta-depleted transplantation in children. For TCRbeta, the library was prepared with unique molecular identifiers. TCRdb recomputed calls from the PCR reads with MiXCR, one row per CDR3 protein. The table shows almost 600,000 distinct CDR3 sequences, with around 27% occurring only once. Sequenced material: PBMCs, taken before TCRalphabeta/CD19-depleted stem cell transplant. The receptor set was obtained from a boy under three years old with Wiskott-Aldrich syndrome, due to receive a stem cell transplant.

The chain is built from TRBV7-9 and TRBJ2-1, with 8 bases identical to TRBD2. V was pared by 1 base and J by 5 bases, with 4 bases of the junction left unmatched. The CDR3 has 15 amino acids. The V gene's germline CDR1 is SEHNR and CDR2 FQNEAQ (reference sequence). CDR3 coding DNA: TGTGCCAGCAGCTTAGTATCACTAGCGGACAATGAGCAGTTCTTC. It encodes CASSLVSLADNEQFF.

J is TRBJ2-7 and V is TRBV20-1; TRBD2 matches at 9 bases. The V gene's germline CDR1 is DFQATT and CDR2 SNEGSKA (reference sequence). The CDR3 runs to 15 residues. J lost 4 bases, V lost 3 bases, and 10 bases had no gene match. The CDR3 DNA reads TGCAGTGCTAGTTCCTTAGCGGGAGTCATTTACGAGCAGTACTTC. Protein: CSASSLAGVIYEQYF.

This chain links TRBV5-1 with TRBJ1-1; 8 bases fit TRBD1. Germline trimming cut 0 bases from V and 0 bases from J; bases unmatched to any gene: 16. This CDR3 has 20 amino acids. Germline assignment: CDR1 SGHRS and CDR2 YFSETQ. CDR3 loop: CASSLGFGTGVNSMNTEAFF. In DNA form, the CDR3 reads TGCGCCAGCAGCTTGGGTTTCGGGACAGGAGTAAACTCAATGAACACTGAAGCTTTCTTT.

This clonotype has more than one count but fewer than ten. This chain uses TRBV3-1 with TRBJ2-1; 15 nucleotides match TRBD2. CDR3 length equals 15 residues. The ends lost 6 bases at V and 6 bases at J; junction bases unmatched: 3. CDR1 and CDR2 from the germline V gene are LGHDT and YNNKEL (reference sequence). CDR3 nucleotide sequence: TGTGCCAGCAGAGGACTAGCGGGAGGGGCCAATGAGCAGTTCTTC. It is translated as CASRGLAGGANEQFF.

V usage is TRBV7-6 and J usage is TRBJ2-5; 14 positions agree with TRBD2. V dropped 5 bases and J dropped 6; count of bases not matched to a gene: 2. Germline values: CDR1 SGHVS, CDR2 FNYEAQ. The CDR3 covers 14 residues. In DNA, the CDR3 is TGTGCCAGCAGCGGGACTAGCGGGAGAAAGACCCAGTACTTC. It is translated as CASSGTSGRKTQYF.

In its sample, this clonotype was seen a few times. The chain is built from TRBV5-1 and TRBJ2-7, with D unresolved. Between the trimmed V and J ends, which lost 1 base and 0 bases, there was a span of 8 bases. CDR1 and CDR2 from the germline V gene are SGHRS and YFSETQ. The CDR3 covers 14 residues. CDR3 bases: TGCGCCAGCAGCTTGAGAAGCGACTCCTACGAGCAGTACTTC. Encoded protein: CASSLRSDSYEQYF.

The CDR3 sequence is CASSFGSTGLHNEQFF. The CDR3 nucleotides are TGTGCCAGCAGTTTTGGGTCTACGGGGTTGCACAATGAGCAGTTCTTC. The chain links TRBV12-3 or TRBV12-4 to TRBJ2-1, with D perhaps matching TRBD2 (5 bases). There are 16 residues in the CDR3. V lost 3 bases to trimming and J lost 5 bases, with 17 bases between them.

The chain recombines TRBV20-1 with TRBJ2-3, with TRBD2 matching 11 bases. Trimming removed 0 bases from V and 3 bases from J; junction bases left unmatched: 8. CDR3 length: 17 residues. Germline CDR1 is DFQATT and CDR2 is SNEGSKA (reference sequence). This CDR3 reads CSARDYSGRAYTDTQYF. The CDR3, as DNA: TGCAGTGCTAGAGATTATAGCGGGAGGGCCTATACAGATACGCAGTATTTT.

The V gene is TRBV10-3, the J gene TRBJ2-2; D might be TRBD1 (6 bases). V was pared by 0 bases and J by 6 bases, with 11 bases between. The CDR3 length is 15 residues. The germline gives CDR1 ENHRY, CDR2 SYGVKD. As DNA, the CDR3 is TGTGCCATCAGTGAGTCAGGGGGTCTGGCCGGGGAGCTGTTTTTT. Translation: CAISESGGLAGELFF.

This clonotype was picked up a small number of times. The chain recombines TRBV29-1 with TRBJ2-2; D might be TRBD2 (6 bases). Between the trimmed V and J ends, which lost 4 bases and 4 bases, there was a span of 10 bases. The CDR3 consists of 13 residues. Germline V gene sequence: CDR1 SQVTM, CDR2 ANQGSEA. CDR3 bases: TGCAGCGTTGTGGCGGGACGCACCGGGGAGCTGTTTTTT. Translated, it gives CSVVAGRTGELFF.

The CDR3 nucleotides are TGTGCCAGCAGTTACCAGGGACAGGGAGGCGAGCAGTACTTC. Protein: CASSYQGQGGEQYF. This chain connects TRBV6-5 to TRBJ2-7; TRBD1 agrees at 9 bases. Germline trimming cut 2 bases from V and 6 bases from J; bases unmatched to any gene: 5. The V gene's germline CDR1 is MNHEY and CDR2 SVGAGI. The CDR3 consists of 14 residues.

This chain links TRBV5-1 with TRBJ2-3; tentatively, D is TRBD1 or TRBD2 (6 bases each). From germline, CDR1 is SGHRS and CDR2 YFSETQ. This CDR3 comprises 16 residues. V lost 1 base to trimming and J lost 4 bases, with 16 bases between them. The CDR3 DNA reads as TGCGCCAGCAGCTTGATCGTCGGGGGCCCTGCAGATACGCAGTATTTT. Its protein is CASSLIVGGPADTQYF.

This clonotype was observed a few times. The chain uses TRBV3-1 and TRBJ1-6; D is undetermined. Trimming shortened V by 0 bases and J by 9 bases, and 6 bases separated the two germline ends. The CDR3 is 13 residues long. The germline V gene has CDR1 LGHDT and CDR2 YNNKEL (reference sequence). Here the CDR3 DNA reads TGTGCCAGCAGCCAAGAAATTCGTTCACCCCTCCACTTT. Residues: CASSQEIRSPLHF.

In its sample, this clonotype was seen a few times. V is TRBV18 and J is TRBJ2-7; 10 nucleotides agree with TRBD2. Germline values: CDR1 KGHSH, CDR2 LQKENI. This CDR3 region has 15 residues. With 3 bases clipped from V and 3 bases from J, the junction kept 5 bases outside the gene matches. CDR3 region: CASSPGASGSYEQYF. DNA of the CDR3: TGTGCCAGCTCACCGGGGGCTAGCGGGAGCTACGAGCAGTACTTC.

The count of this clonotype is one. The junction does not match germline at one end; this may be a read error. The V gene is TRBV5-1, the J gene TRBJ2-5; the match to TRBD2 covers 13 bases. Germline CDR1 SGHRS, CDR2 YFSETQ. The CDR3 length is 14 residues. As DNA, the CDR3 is TGCGCCAGCAGCCAAGGGACTAGCGGGGCCCGGTTGATATTC. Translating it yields CASSQGTSGARLIF.

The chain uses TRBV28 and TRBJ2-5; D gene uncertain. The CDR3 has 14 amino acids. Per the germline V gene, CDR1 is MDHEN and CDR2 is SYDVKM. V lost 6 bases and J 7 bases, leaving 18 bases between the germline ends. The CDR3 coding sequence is TGTGCCAGCAGAGGCGACACCCGTACCGGGACCCAGTACTTC. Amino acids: CASRGDTRTGTQYF.

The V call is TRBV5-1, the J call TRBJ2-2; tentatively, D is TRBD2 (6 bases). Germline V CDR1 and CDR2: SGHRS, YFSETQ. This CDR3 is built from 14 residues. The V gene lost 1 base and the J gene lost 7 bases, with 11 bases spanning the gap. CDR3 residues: CASSLKGRHGELFF. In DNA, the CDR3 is TGCGCCAGCAGCTTGAAAGGGAGGCACGGGGAGCTGTTTTTT.

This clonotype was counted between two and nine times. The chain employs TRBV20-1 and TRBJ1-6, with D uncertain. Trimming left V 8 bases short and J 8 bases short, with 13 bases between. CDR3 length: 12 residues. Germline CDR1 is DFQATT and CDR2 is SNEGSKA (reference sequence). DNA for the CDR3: TGCAGTTGGGGAGACTTTCATTCACCCCTCCACTTT. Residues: CSWGDFHSPLHF.

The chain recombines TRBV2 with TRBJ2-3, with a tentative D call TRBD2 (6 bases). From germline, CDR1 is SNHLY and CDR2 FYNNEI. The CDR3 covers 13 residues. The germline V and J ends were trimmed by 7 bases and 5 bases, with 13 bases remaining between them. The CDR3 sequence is CASMRREGDTQYF. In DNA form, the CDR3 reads TGTGCCAGCATGAGGCGGGAAGGAGATACGCAGTATTTT. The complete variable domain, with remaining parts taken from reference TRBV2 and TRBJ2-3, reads EPEVTQTPSHQVTQMGQEVILRCVPISNHLYFYWYRQILGQKVEFLVSFYNNEISEKSEIFDDQFSVERPDGSNFTLKIRSTKLEDSAMYFCASMRREGDTQYFGPGTRLTVL.

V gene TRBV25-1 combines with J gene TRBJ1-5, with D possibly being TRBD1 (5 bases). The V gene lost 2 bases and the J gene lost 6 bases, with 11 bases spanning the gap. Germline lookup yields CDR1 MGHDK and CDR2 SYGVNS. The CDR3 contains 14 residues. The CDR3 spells CASSEARDGQPQHF. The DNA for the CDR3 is TGTGCCAGCAGTGAAGCCAGGGACGGTCAGCCCCAGCATTTT.

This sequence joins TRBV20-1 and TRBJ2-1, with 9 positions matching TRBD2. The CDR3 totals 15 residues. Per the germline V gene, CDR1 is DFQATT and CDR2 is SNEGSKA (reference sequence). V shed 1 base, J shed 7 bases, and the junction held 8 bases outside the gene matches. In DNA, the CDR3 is TGCAGTGCTAGAGCTGGAGGACTAGCGTGGAATGAGCAGTTCTTC. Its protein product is CSARAGGLAWNEQFF.

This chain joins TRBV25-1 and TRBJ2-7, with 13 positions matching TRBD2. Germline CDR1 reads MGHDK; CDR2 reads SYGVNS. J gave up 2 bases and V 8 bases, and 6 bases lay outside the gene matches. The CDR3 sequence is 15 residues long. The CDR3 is CASGGLAGNTYEQYF. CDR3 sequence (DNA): TGTGCCAGCGGGGGACTAGCGGGAAATACCTACGAGCAGTACTTC.

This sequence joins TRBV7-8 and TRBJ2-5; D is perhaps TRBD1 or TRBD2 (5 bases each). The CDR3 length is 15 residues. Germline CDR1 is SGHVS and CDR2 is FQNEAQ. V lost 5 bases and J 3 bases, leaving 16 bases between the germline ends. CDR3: CASSPEGRVEETQYF. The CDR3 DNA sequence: TGTGCCAGCAGCCCTGAGGGCAGGGTGGAAGAGACCCAGTACTTC. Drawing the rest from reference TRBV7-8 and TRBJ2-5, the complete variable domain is GAGVSQSPRYKVAKRGQDVALRCDPISGHVSLFWYQQALGQGPEFLTYFQNEAQLDKSGLPSDRFFAERPEGSVSTLKIQRTQQEDSAVYLCASSPEGRVEETQYFGPGTRLLVL.

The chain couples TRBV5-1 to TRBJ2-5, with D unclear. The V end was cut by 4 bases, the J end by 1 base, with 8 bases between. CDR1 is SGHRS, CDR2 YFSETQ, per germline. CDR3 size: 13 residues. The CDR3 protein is CASSAAPQETQYF. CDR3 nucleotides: TGCGCCAGCAGCGCTGCGCCCCAAGAGACCCAGTACTTC.

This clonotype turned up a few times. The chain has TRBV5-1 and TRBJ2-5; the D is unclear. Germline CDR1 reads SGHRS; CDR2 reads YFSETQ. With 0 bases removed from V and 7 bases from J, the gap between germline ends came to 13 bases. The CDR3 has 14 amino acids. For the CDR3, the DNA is TGCGCCAGCAGCTTGGAACAGCATGGTGGGACCCAGTACTTC. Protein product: CASSLEQHGGTQYF.

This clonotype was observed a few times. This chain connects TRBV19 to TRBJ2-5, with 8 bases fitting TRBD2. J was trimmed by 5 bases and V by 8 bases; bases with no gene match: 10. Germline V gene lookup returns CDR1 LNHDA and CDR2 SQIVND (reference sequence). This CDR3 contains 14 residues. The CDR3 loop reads CASGATSVGETQYF. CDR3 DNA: TGTGCCAGTGGTGCGACTAGCGTTGGGGAGACCCAGTACTTC.

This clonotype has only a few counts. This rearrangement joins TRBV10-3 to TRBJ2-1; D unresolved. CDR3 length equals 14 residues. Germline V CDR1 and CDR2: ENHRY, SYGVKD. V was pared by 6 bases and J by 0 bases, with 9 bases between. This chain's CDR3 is CAISPGASYNEQFF. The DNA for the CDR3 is TGTGCCATCAGCCCAGGTGCCTCCTACAATGAGCAGTTCTTC.

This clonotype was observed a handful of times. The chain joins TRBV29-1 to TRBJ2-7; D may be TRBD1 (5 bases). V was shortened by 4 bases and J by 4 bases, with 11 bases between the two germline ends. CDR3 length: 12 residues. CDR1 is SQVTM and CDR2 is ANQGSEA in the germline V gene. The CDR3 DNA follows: TGCAGCGTTGGCTCAGGGCGATACGAGCAGTACTTC. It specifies CSVGSGRYEQYF.

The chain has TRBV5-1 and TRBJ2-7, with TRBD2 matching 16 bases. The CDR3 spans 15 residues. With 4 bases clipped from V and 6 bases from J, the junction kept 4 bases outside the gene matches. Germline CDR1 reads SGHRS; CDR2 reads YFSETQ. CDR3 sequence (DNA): TGCGCCAGCAGCCCGGGACTAGCGGGAGGGTCCGAGCAGTACTTC. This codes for CASSPGLAGGSEQYF.

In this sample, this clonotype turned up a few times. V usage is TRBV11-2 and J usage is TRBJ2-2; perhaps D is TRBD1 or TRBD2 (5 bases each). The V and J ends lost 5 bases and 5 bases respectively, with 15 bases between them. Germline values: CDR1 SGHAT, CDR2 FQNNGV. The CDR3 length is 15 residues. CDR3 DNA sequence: TGTGCCAGCAGCCCTGGCAGGGAGAGGACCGGGGAGCTGTTTTTT. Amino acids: CASSPGRERTGELFF.

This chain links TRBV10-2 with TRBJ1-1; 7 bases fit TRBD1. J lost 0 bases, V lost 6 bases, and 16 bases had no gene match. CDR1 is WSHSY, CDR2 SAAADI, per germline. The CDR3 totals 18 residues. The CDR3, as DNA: TGCGCCAGCAGGGTAACAGGGGCGGATAGGAGTATGAACACTGAAGCTTTCTTT. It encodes CASRVTGADRSMNTEAFF.

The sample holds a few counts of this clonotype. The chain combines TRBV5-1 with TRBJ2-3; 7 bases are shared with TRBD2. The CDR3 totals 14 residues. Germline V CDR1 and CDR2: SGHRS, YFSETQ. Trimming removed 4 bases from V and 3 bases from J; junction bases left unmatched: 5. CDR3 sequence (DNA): TGCGCCAGCAGCCTCGGGACTATTACAGATACGCAGTATTTT. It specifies CASSLGTITDTQYF. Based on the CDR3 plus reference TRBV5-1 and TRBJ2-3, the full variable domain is KAGVTQTPRYLIKTRGQQVTLSCSPISGHRSVSWYQQTPGQGLQFLFEYFSETQRNKGNFPGRFSGRQFSNSRSEMNVSTLELGDSALYLCASSLGTITDTQYFGPGTRLTVL.